This T cell receptor beta chain is from a study of graft-versus-host responses after intestinal transplantation. To note about this clone: What it binds is not known.

V lost 7 bases to trimming and J lost 5 bases; unmatched junction nucleotides: 4. This CDR3 has 12 amino acids. Germline-derived CDR1 and CDR2 are SGHNT and YENEEA. Using immunoSEQ multiplex PCR, the repertoire was profiled, and TCRdb retains in-frame clones only, with some absent. This sample has 100,000 or so clones, with roughly 91% found just once. This clonotype originated in a human donor who received an intestinal transplant. This rearrangement joins TRBV11-3 to TRBJ1-1; TRBD1 matches at 7 bases. This material consisted of unstimulated CD8+ T cells sorted from spleen or lymph node cells, taken before intestinal transplant. The chain's CDR3 is CASKEGATEAFF. The CDR3 DNA follows: TGTGCCAGCAAGGAGGGGGCAACTGAAGCTTTCTTT.